What follows are 32 T cell receptor beta chains derived from one specimen sequenced in a study of graft-versus-host responses after intestinal transplantation. The protocol was immunoSEQ multiplex PCR, while the TCRdb copy is restricted to in-frame clones and leaves out a portion. The sample has some 29,000 clones, around four fifths seen once. Graft samples were processed, releasing intraepithelial and lamina propria lymphocytes. The source material was ileum tissue, sampled 98 days after intestinal transplantation. These receptor sequences come from a human patient who received an intestinal transplant, so some T cells may come from the graft donor.

The rearrangement links TRBV2 to TRBJ2-7; unclear D gene. The germline CDR1 and CDR2 sequences are SNHLY and FYNNEI. This CDR3 is built from 13 residues. Between the trimmed V and J ends, which lost 6 bases and 3 bases, there was a span of 12 bases. The CDR3 region has the DNA TGTGCCAGCAGGAATGACTTGGACTACGAGCAGTACTTC. It specifies CASRNDLDYEQYF.

The chain has TRBV9 and TRBJ2-3, with 9 bases matching TRBD1. V lost 3 bases and J lost 1; bases outside the gene matches: 3. There are 15 residues in the CDR3. The germline gives CDR1 SGDLS, CDR2 YYNGEE. CDR3 bases: TGTGCCAGCAGCGGATGGACAGGGGGCACAGATACGCAGTATTTT. Amino acids: CASSGWTGGTDTQYF.

V is TRBV7-7 and J is TRBJ1-5, with D possibly matching TRBD1 (6 bases). The germline V gene encodes CDR1 SSHAT and CDR2 FNYEAQ (reference sequence). The V gene lost 6 bases and the J gene lost 0 bases, with 15 bases spanning the gap. CDR3 size: 16 residues. DNA for the CDR3: TGTGCCAGCAGTCCCCAAAGGACAGATAGCAATCAGCCCCAGCATTTT. This gives the protein CASSPQRTDSNQPQHF.

The V and J genes are TRBV30 and TRBJ2-5; D may be TRBD2 (5 bases). The CDR3 has 12 residues. The V end was cut by 2 bases, the J end by 4 bases, with 8 bases between. Germline values: CDR1 GTSNPN, CDR2 SVGIG (reference sequence). This CDR3 reads CAWSSGRETQYF. Here the CDR3 DNA reads TGTGCCTGGAGTTCGGGGAGAGAGACCCAGTACTTC.

This chain links TRBV2 with TRBJ2-2; weak D call: TRBD2 (5 bases). Germline V CDR1 and CDR2: SNHLY, FYNNEI. The CDR3 sequence is 14 residues long. The ends were cut back, 6 bases at V and 3 bases at J, with 11 bases in the middle. The CDR3 DNA follows: TGTGCCAGCAGAGAGCGGTCCTACACCGGGGAGCTGTTTTTT. It is translated as CASRERSYTGELFF.

The chain joins TRBV9 to TRBJ1-1, with 8 bases aligning to TRBD1. The germline V gene has CDR1 SGDLS and CDR2 YYNGEE. The trim removed 0 bases at V and 11 bases at J, leaving 6 bases unmatched. The CDR3 sequence is 13 residues long. CDR3 sequence: CASSVGETGVAFF. Written as DNA, the CDR3 is TGTGCCAGCAGCGTAGGGGAGACAGGGGTGGCTTTCTTT.

This chain uses TRBV19 with TRBJ1-5, with TRBD1 matching over 9 bases. CDR3 length: 15 amino acids. V gave up 6 bases and J gave up 8 bases; unmatched junction bases: 11. Germline-derived CDR1 and CDR2 are LNHDA and SQIVND (reference sequence). The CDR3 nucleotides read TGTGCCAGTAGGGCCCCAAGGGACAGGGTGAAGCCCCAGCATTTT. Its protein product is CASRAPRDRVKPQHF.

The CDR3 here is CASTLTVPGPLNDEQFF. In DNA, the CDR3 is TGTGCCAGCACCCTAACCGTTCCGGGCCCACTAAACGATGAGCAGTTCTTC. The chain employs TRBV9 and TRBJ2-1; D ambiguous. Trimming removed 6 bases at V and 8 bases at J, with 27 bases between. This CDR3 is built from 17 residues. Germline-derived CDR1 and CDR2 are SGDLS and YYNGEE.

The gene calls are TRBV28 and TRBJ1-6; D unclear. Trimming cost V 2 bases and J 0 bases, with 17 bases left between them. This CDR3 spans 19 amino acids. CDR1 and CDR2 from the germline V gene are MDHEN and SYDVKM. The CDR3: CASSLGQSGLSSYNSPLHF. DNA of the CDR3: TGTGCCAGCAGTTTAGGTCAGTCTGGACTGAGCTCCTATAATTCACCCCTCCACTTT.

V gene TRBV5-4 combines with J gene TRBJ2-7; TRBD1 is a possible D gene (5 bases). V dropped 3 bases and J dropped 0 bases, with 10 bases sitting between them. There are 14 residues in the CDR3. CDR1 is SGHNT, CDR2 YYREEE, per germline (reference sequence). The chain's CDR3 is CASSSKQVSYEQYF. For the CDR3, the DNA is TGTGCCAGCAGCTCCAAACAGGTCTCCTACGAGCAGTACTTC.

The chain joins TRBV6-5 to TRBJ1-2; D perhaps matches TRBD1 (5 bases). From germline, CDR1 is MNHEY and CDR2 SVGAGI. This CDR3 contains 13 residues. V dropped 4 bases and J dropped 2 bases, with 8 bases sitting between them. This chain's CDR3 is CASSFSGNYGYTF. The CDR3 DNA reads TGTGCCAGCAGTTTTTCAGGGAACTATGGCTACACCTTC.

The chain uses TRBV5-1 and TRBJ2-2; TRBD2 agrees at 7 bases. J was trimmed by 3 bases and V by 1 base; bases with no gene match: 6. This CDR3 spans 16 amino acids. Germline CDR1 is SGHRS and CDR2 is YFSETQ. CDR3 nucleotides: TGCGCCAGCAGCTTGTTCATTAGCGGGTACACCGGGGAGCTGTTTTTT. This gives the protein CASSLFISGYTGELFF.

This chain links TRBV5-1 with TRBJ1-3; no reliable D call. Germline loops: CDR1 SGHRS, CDR2 YFSETQ. The V end lost 1 base, the J end lost 2 bases, and 13 bases lay between the germline ends. The CDR3 loop spans 16 amino acids. CDR3 DNA sequence: TGCGCCAGCAGCTTGTCGGACCGCGGCACTGGAAACACCATATATTTT. This gives the protein CASSLSDRGTGNTIYF.

The gene calls are TRBV11-2 and TRBJ2-7; 7 nucleotides align to TRBD2. From germline, CDR1 is SGHAT and CDR2 FQNNGV. The CDR3 runs 14 residues. Trimming removed 0 bases from V and 1 base from J; junction bases left unmatched: 0. As DNA, the CDR3 is TGTGCCAGCAGCTTAGAGCGGGGGTCCTACGAGCAGTACTTC. Protein product: CASSLERGSYEQYF.

This chain uses TRBV5-6 with TRBJ2-2; D may match TRBD1 or TRBD2 (5 bases each). V dropped 1 base and J dropped 3 bases, with 10 bases sitting between them. The CDR3 loop spans 15 amino acids. Germline CDR1 is SGHDT and CDR2 is YYEEEE. The CDR3 nucleotides are TGTGCCAGCAGCTTGCGAGGGGCGGACACCGGGGAGCTGTTTTTT. It specifies CASSLRGADTGELFF.

This clone has a handful of counts. The rearrangement joins TRBV6-6 to TRBJ2-7; unclear D gene. The V end was cut by 7 bases, the J end by 1 base, with 5 bases between. CDR1 and CDR2 from the germline V gene are MNHNY and SVGAGI (reference sequence). The CDR3 is 11 amino acids. Written as DNA, the CDR3 is TGTGCCAGCACCTTTTCCTACGAGCAGTACTTC. Its protein product is CASTFSYEQYF.

The chain links TRBV11-2 to TRBJ2-1; D remains unclear. CDR1 is SGHAT and CDR2 is FQNNGV in the germline V gene. CDR3 length: 13 residues. Between the trimmed V and J ends, which lost 1 base and 6 bases, there was a span of 7 bases. The CDR3 loop reads CASSLALLNEQFF. CDR3 nucleotide sequence: TGTGCCAGCAGCTTAGCCTTACTCAATGAGCAGTTCTTC.

The rearrangement links TRBV7-2 to TRBJ1-2, with D perhaps TRBD1 (5 bases). Germline-derived CDR1 and CDR2 are SGHTA and FQGNSA. Trimming pared 4 bases from V and 2 bases from J, leaving 11 bases between. The CDR3 covers 14 residues. This CDR3 is CASSSPGLNYGYTF. For the CDR3, the DNA is TGTGCCAGCAGCTCACCGGGACTGAACTATGGCTACACCTTC. Complete variable domain (other parts from reference TRBV7-2 and TRBJ1-2): GAGVSQSPSNKVTEKGKDVELRCDPISGHTALYWYRQSLGQGLEFLIYFQGNSAPDKSGLPSDRFSAERTGGSVSTLTIQRTQQEDSAVYLCASSSPGLNYGYTFGSGTRLTVV.

The rearrangement uses TRBV18 and TRBJ1-2, with D uncertain. The CDR3 is made up of 11 amino acids. Trimming took 3 bases from V and 5 from J, leaving 4 bases between them. Germline lookup yields CDR1 KGHSH and CDR2 LQKENI. CDR3 in DNA: TGTGCCAGCTCACCTGAGTATGGCTACACCTTC. It yields the protein CASSPEYGYTF.

This chain connects TRBV27 to TRBJ2-7, with 7 bases identical to TRBD1. The germline gives CDR1 MNHEY, CDR2 SMNVEV (reference sequence). The ends lost 4 bases at V and 0 bases at J; junction bases unmatched: 9. The CDR3 consists of 16 residues. The DNA of the CDR3 is TGTGCCAGCAGTTCTTCTTGGACAGGCCTCTCCTACGAGCAGTACTTC. This sequence encodes CASSSSWTGLSYEQYF.

The chain links TRBV6-5 to TRBJ1-1; 7 bases match TRBD1. The V segment lost 9 bases and the J segment 5 bases; nucleotides outside the gene matches: 12. From germline, CDR1 is MNHEY and CDR2 SVGAGI. The CDR3 is 14 residues long. Here the CDR3 reads CASTRDSQGTEAFF. The CDR3 DNA sequence: TGTGCCAGTACCCGGGACAGTCAAGGGACTGAAGCTTTCTTT.

This sequence joins TRBV6-1 and TRBJ1-4, with D possibly being TRBD1 (6 bases). CDR3 length: 14 amino acids. Per the germline V gene, CDR1 is MNHNS and CDR2 is SASEGT. Trimming took off 2 bases at V and 4 bases at J, with 8 bases between the two ends. The CDR3 DNA is TGTGCCAGCAGTGAAAGGACAGTTAATGAAAAACTGTTTTTT. Translating it yields CASSERTVNEKLFF.

This chain connects TRBV11-3 to TRBJ1-4; 7 bases map to TRBD1. From germline, CDR1 is SGHNT and CDR2 YENEEA. The CDR3 contains 15 residues. Germline trimming cut 3 bases from V and 3 bases from J; bases unmatched to any gene: 4. CDR3 bases: TGTGCCAGCAGCTTGCAGGGGGTTGCTAATGAAAAACTGTTTTTT. It encodes CASSLQGVANEKLFF.

The J gene is TRBJ2-3, the V gene TRBV30; no clear D gene. V lost 3 bases and J 7 bases, leaving 11 bases between the germline ends. Germline V gene lookup returns CDR1 GTSNPN and CDR2 SVGIG (reference sequence). The CDR3 has 12 residues. The CDR3, as DNA: TGTGCCTGGAGGATCAACGGCAATACGCAGTATTTT. Amino acids: CAWRINGNTQYF.

This clone was counted only a few times. This chain connects TRBV5-1 to TRBJ2-7; 10 nucleotides align to TRBD2. The CDR3 sequence is 15 residues long. The ends lost 3 bases at V and 7 bases at J; junction bases unmatched: 10. Germline V gene data show CDR1 as SGHRS and CDR2 as YFSETQ. The CDR3 DNA sequence: TGCGCCAGCAGCTGGGAGAGCGGGGGGGTATGGGAGCAGTACTTC. As protein: CASSWESGGVWEQYF.

The chain joins TRBV7-9 to TRBJ2-7; D unresolved. Trimming took off 3 bases at V and 3 bases at J, with 12 bases between the two ends. Germline loops: CDR1 SEHNR, CDR2 FQNEAQ (reference sequence). This CDR3 spans 14 amino acids. CDR3 DNA: TGTGCCAGCAGCTTTTACCCATCTGACTACGAGCAGTACTTC. Amino acids: CASSFYPSDYEQYF.

This clone was counted only a few times. V and J are TRBV10-3 and TRBJ2-7, with a weak D call TRBD1 (7 bases). The CDR3 is 13 residues long. V was cut by 7 bases and J by 2 bases, with 12 bases left in between. Germline V gene sequence: CDR1 ENHRY, CDR2 SYGVKD. The CDR3 DNA reads TGTGCCATCACGGGGGACAGCCCCTACGAGCAGTACTTC. Its protein is CAITGDSPYEQYF.

This clone was seen a handful of times. The chain employs TRBV5-1 and TRBJ1-4, with D perhaps TRBD1 (6 bases). V was pared by 4 bases and J by 0 bases, with 7 bases between. CDR3 length: 14 amino acids. In germline, CDR1 is SGHRS, CDR2 YFSETQ. The CDR3 DNA follows: TGCGCCAGCAGCGAGGGGGCAACTAATGAAAAACTGTTTTTT. Translation: CASSEGATNEKLFF.

This chain links TRBV11-3 with TRBJ1-4, with TRBD1 matching over 8 bases. Trimming cost V 5 bases and J 5 bases; bases outside gene matches: 7. The CDR3 sequence is 15 residues long. In germline, CDR1 is SGHNT, CDR2 YENEEA. The CDR3 spells CASSQTGDPNEKLFF. CDR3 nucleotide sequence: TGTGCCAGCAGCCAGACAGGGGACCCCAATGAAAAACTGTTTTTT.

This clone showed up just a few times. The V gene is TRBV6-5, the J gene TRBJ2-1; D uncertain. There are 15 residues in the CDR3. Per the germline V gene, CDR1 is MNHEY and CDR2 is SVGAGI. V lost 7 bases and J lost 0, with 13 bases in between. The CDR3 loop is CASTPSRPSYNEQFF. The CDR3 DNA follows: TGTGCCAGCACTCCCTCCCGGCCCTCCTACAATGAGCAGTTCTTC.

V and J are TRBV7-9 and TRBJ1-1, with a tentative D call TRBD1 (5 bases). The CDR3 extends over 17 amino acids. V lost 1 base to trimming and J lost 0 bases, with 15 bases between them. Germline V lookup: CDR1 SEHNR, CDR2 FQNEAQ (reference sequence). The CDR3 here is CASSLGDPPGMNTEAFF. CDR3 DNA: TGTGCCAGCAGCTTAGGGGACCCGCCCGGCATGAACACTGAAGCTTTCTTT.

The chain couples TRBV7-9 to TRBJ1-1; a weak D match, TRBD1 (5 bases). CDR1 is SEHNR, CDR2 FQNEAQ, per germline (reference sequence). The CDR3 is made up of 13 amino acids. V lost 5 bases and J lost 1, with 8 bases in between. CDR3 sequence: CASSPGANTEAFF. CDR3 DNA sequence: TGTGCCAGCAGCCCCGGGGCGAACACTGAAGCTTTCTTT.